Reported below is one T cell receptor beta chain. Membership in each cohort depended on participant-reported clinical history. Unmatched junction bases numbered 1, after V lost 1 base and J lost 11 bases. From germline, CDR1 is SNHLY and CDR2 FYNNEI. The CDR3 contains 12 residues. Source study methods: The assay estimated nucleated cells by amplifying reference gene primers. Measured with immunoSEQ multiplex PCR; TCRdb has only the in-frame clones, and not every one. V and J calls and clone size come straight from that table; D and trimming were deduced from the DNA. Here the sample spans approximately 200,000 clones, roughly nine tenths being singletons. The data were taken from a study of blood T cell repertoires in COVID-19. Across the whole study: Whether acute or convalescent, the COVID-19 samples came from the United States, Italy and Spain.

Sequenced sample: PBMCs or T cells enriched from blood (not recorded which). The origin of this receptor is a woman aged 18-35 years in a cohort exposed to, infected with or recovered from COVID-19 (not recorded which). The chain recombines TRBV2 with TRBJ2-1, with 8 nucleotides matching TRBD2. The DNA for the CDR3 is TGTGCCAGCAGTGAAGGACTAGCGAAGCAGTTCTTC. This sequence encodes CASSEGLAKQFF.